Following are 18 T cell receptor beta chains from one sample sequenced in a study of T cell responses to AZD1222 COVID-19 vaccine. Using immunoSEQ multiplex PCR, the repertoire was profiled, and TCRdb retains in-frame clones only, with some absent. The data contain 110,000 to 150,000 clones, around 91% of them seen just once; the ten biggest clones take up approximately 4.8%. Material: peripheral blood, obtained on day 0 of AZD1222 vaccination. These receptors all come from an adult in good health.

The rearrangement joins TRBV9 to TRBJ1-3; tentative D call: TRBD1 (5 bases). The germline V and J ends were trimmed by 3 bases and 0 bases, with 13 bases remaining between them. The CDR3 length is 16 residues. CDR1 SGDLS and CDR2 YYNGEE come from the germline V gene. CDR3 residues: CASSAQAGHSGNTIYF. Here the CDR3 DNA reads TGTGCCAGCAGCGCTCAGGCGGGGCACTCTGGAAACACCATATATTTT.

This sequence joins TRBV14 and TRBJ2-2; 8 nucleotides align to TRBD1. The CDR3 has 17 amino acids. J lost 4 bases, V lost 4 bases, and 11 bases had no gene match. Germline CDR1 is SGHDN and CDR2 is FVKESK. CDR3 in amino acids: CASSLRIGDRRTGELFF. In DNA, the CDR3 is TGTGCCAGCAGCCTTCGAATAGGGGACAGGCGCACCGGGGAGCTGTTTTTT.

The rearrangement links TRBV5-4 to TRBJ2-3; no clear D gene. Trimming removed 1 base at V and 4 bases at J, with 7 bases between. The CDR3 loop spans 13 amino acids. Germline loops: CDR1 SGHNT, CDR2 YYREEE (reference sequence). The CDR3 DNA reads as TGTGCCAGCAGCTTGAAAGGGCCAGATACGCAGTATTTT. It is translated as CASSLKGPDTQYF.

The chain combines TRBV3-1 (or the pseudogene TRBV3-2) with TRBJ1-3; 8 nucleotides line up with TRBD1. Germline V gene sequence: CDR1 LGHDT, CDR2 YNNKEL (reference sequence). Losses at the gene ends were 8 bases for V and 4 bases for J; bases not matched to a gene: 10. The CDR3 spans 15 residues. CDR3 amino acids: CASALQGAPGNTIYF. The CDR3 DNA is TGTGCCAGCGCGTTGCAGGGGGCGCCGGGAAACACCATATATTTT.

This clone was counted between two and nine times. V gene TRBV11-3 combines with J gene TRBJ1-1; 7 bases are a match to TRBD1. The CDR3 extends over 13 amino acids. CDR1 is SGHNT, CDR2 YENEEA, per germline. V dropped 1 base and J dropped 7; count of bases not matched to a gene: 3. As DNA, the CDR3 is TGTGCCAGCAGCTTAGGGGGGACAGATGAAGCTTTCTTT. This translates into CASSLGGTDEAFF.

CDR3 loop: CASSPVQGSAANQPQHF. The CDR3 coding sequence is TGTGCCAGCAGCCCGGTACAGGGATCCGCGGCCAATCAGCCCCAGCATTTT. The chain joins TRBV28 to TRBJ1-5; D may be TRBD1 (6 bases). CDR1 and CDR2 from the germline V gene are MDHEN and SYDVKM. CDR3 size: 17 residues. V gave up 6 bases and J gave up 3 bases, with 21 bases separating them.

The rearrangement joins TRBV7-9 to TRBJ2-1; D is perhaps TRBD2 (5 bases). The CDR3 consists of 11 residues. From germline, CDR1 is SEHNR and CDR2 FQNEAQ (reference sequence). The germline V and J ends were trimmed by 5 bases and 10 bases, with 9 bases remaining between them. The CDR3 here is CASSPTNEQFF. CDR3 sequence (DNA): TGTGCCAGCAGCCCGACTAACGAGCAGTTCTTC.

The chain carries TRBV5-1 and TRBJ1-4; D uncertain. The CDR3 totals 14 residues. Trimming left V 0 bases short and J 6 bases short, with 9 bases between. The V gene's germline CDR1 is SGHRS and CDR2 YFSETQ. The DNA of the CDR3 is TGCGCCAGCAGCTTGGACTCAGTGGATGAAAAACTGTTTTTT. This sequence encodes CASSLDSVDEKLFF. The complete variable domain, with remaining parts taken from reference TRBV5-1 and TRBJ1-4, reads KAGVTQTPRYLIKTRGQQVTLSCSPISGHRSVSWYQQTPGQGLQFLFEYFSETQRNKGNFPGRFSGRQFSNSRSEMNVSTLELGDSALYLCASSLDSVDEKLFFGSGTQLSVL.

The rearrangement links TRBV18 to TRBJ2-7; tentative D call: TRBD2 (5 bases). This CDR3 is built from 14 residues. From germline, CDR1 is KGHSH and CDR2 LQKENI. V lost 4 bases to trimming and J lost 2 bases, with 12 bases between them. The CDR3 DNA reads TGTGCCAGCTCACTAGGACGAGGGCCCTACGAGCAGTACTTC. Translating it yields CASSLGRGPYEQYF.

The chain has TRBV6-5 and TRBJ2-5, with 7 bases aligning to TRBD2. The CDR3 length is 14 residues. The V segment lost 2 bases and the J segment 5 bases; nucleotides outside the gene matches: 5. Per the germline V gene, CDR1 is MNHEY and CDR2 is SVGAGI. The CDR3 nucleotides are TGTGCCAGCAGTTACGGACTAGGAGGCGAGACCCAGTACTTC. Amino acids: CASSYGLGGETQYF.

This chain links TRBV19 with TRBJ1-1; a possible D gene is TRBD1 (5 bases). In germline, CDR1 is LNHDA, CDR2 SQIVND (reference sequence). With 7 bases removed from V and 0 bases from J, the gap between germline ends came to 15 bases. The CDR3 spans 15 residues. The CDR3 loop is CASMGGFGVNTEAFF. DNA for the CDR3: TGTGCCAGTATGGGGGGTTTCGGGGTGAACACTGAAGCTTTCTTT.

V gene TRBV2 combines with J gene TRBJ2-2; possibly TRBD1 for D (5 bases). The V end lost 10 bases, the J end lost 2 bases, and 14 bases lay between the germline ends. The CDR3 spans 14 residues. In germline, CDR1 is SNHLY, CDR2 FYNNEI. CDR3 sequence (DNA): TGTGCCACCTTAGACAGCCTCAACACCGGGGAGCTGTTTTTT. Protein product: CATLDSLNTGELFF.

The chain combines TRBV19 with TRBJ2-7; 10 bases map to TRBD2. Germline-derived CDR1 and CDR2 are LNHDA and SQIVND (reference sequence). This CDR3 has 13 amino acids. The junction had 5 bases not matched to a gene; V was cut back by 8 bases and J by 4 bases. CDR3: CASAAGGPYEQYF. CDR3 nucleotides: TGTGCCAGTGCAGCGGGAGGGCCTTACGAGCAGTACTTC.

The chain carries TRBV15 and TRBJ2-5; tentatively, D is TRBD1 or TRBD2 (5 bases each). The CDR3 is 13 residues long. Germline CDR1 is LNHNV and CDR2 is YYDKDF (reference sequence). Trimming cost V 8 bases and J 1 base, with 11 bases left between them. CDR3 bases: TGTGCCACCTGGGACGGACTCCAAGAGACCCAGTACTTC. Protein product: CATWDGLQETQYF.

This chain links TRBV28 with TRBJ1-2, with 9 bases matching TRBD1. V shed 6 bases and J 4 bases; nucleotides not matched to a gene: 9. Germline CDR1 reads MDHEN; CDR2 reads SYDVKM. This CDR3 comprises 15 residues. The DNA for the CDR3 is TGTGCCAGCAGACTCGGACAGGGGCCCTTCTATGGCTACACCTTC. It codes for CASRLGQGPFYGYTF.

This clone was recorded once. CDR3 sequence: CASSVSRGVAQTQYF. CDR3 sequence (DNA): TGTGCCAGCAGCGTATCCAGGGGAGTAGCCCAGACCCAGTACTTC. The chain uses TRBV9 and TRBJ2-5; TRBD1 might be the D (6 bases). V was trimmed by 1 base and J by 6 bases, leaving 16 bases between them. Germline-derived CDR1 and CDR2 are SGDLS and YYNGEE. The length of the CDR3 is 15 residues.

The chain carries TRBV18 and TRBJ2-7, with a weak D call TRBD2 (5 bases). Germline CDR1 is KGHSH and CDR2 is LQKENI. Between the trimmed V and J ends, which lost 6 bases and 7 bases, there was a span of 7 bases. This CDR3 has 10 amino acids. The CDR3 bases are TGTGCCAGCTCCGGGGAGGAGCAGTACTTC. The encoded protein is CASSGEEQYF. Looking up the rest from reference TRBV18 and TRBJ2-7 gives the full variable domain: NAGVMQNPRHLVRRRGQEARLRCSPMKGHSHVYWYRQLPEEGLKFMVYLQKENIIDESGMPKERFSAEFPKEGPSILRIQQVVRGDSAAYFCASSGEEQYFGPGTRLTVT.

The table lists this clone with a few counts. The rearrangement links TRBV10-3 to TRBJ2-7, with D tentatively TRBD2 (6 bases). Germline loops: CDR1 ENHRY, CDR2 SYGVKD. The CDR3 spans 12 residues. Trimming left V 7 bases short and J 5 bases short, with 12 bases between. CDR3 in DNA: TGTGCCATCAAGTCGGGAGCCGACGAGCAGTACTTC. Its protein is CAIKSGADEQYF.